The rows below give T cell receptor beta chains drawn from one sample of a study of T cell responses to AZD1222 COVID-19 vaccine. Clones were read by immunoSEQ multiplex PCR, and TCRdb kept only the in-frame ones, dropping some. The top ten hold 4.5% to 6% of the sample, which has more than 100,000 clones, over 90% seen once. Here the sequenced sample was peripheral blood, taken on day 0 of AZD1222 vaccination. The receptor source for this set is an adult in good health. Each CDR3 is given without its conserved first and last residue.

TRBJ1-1 TRBV5-5 ASSPAVTHTEAF
TRBJ1-2 TRBV5-6 ASSLKSGAGGYT
TRBJ1-5 TRBV30 AWTTGRGNQPQH
TRBJ1-6 TRBV19 ASSWNSGGGSPLH
TRBJ2-1 TRBV27 ASSRIGAFGLAGVNEQF
TRBJ1-2 TRBV6-2/TRBV6-3 ASSEGRRYGYT
TRBJ1-1 TRBV19 ASSMGRKNTEAF
TRBJ1-2 TRBV7-3 ASSFTGDRADGYT
TRBJ1-2 TRBV3-1/TRBV3-2 ASSDRGTGANYGYT
TRBJ1-6 TRBV23-1 ASSHFVPGPKRSSPLH
TRBJ1-1 TRBV12-3/TRBV12-4 ASSFPGQVEAF
TRBJ1-2 TRBV21-1 ASSRAGGANYGYT
TRBJ1-5 TRBV6-7 ASSYDGTGLQPQH
TRBJ2-2 TRBV7-2 ASSPTSGFLTGELF
TRBJ1-3 TRBV7-8 ASSLGGMGVDTIY
TRBJ2-7 TRBV5-6 ASSFTSGGAYEQY
TRBJ1-3 TRBV30 AWNFRDTIY
TRBJ1-5 TRBV5-1 ASSSLPPGRVQPQH
TRBJ1-1 TRBV2 ATAYPTGGPEAF
TRBJ2-4 TRBV28 AGGRGIKNIQY
TRBJ2-5 TRBV7-9 ASSSSSGGETQY
TRBJ1-3 TRBV21-1 ASSTRHGRNTIY